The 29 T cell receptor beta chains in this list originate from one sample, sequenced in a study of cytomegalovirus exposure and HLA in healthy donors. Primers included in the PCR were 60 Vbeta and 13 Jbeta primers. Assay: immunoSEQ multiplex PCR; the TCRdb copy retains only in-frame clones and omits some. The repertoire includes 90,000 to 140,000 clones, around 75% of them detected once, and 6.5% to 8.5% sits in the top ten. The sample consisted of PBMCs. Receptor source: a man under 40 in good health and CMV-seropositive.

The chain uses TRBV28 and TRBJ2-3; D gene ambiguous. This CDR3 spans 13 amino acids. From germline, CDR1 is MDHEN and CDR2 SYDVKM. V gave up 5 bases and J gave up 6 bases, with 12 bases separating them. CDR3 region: CASSTATGDTQYF. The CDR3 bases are TGTGCCAGCAGTACTGCTACCGGGGATACGCAGTATTTT.

For the CDR3, the DNA is TGTGCCAGCAGCCCGGGACAATATGGGGGTGGCTACACCTTC. Encoded protein: CASSPGQYGGGYTF. The chain employs TRBV7-9 and TRBJ1-2, with a tentative D call TRBD1 (6 bases). Trimming took 5 bases from V and 7 from J, leaving 17 bases between them. The germline V gene has CDR1 SEHNR and CDR2 FQNEAQ (reference sequence). CDR3 size: 14 residues.

CDR3 loop: CASSFKTGINEKLFF. CDR3 nucleotides: TGTGCCAGCAGCTTTAAGACAGGGATTAATGAAAAACTGTTTTTT. This rearrangement joins TRBV7-8 to TRBJ1-4; 7 bases fit TRBD1. The CDR3 runs 15 residues. Per the germline V gene, CDR1 is SGHVS and CDR2 is FQNEAQ. V trimming: 3 bases; J trimming: 4 bases; junction bases outside the gene matches: 5.

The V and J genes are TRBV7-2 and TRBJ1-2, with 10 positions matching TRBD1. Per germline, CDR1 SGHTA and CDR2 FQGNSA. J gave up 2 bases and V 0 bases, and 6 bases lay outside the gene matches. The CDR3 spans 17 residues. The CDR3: CASSLAQGTGDNYGYTF. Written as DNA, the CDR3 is TGTGCCAGCAGCTTAGCTCAGGGGACAGGGGACAACTATGGCTACACCTTC.

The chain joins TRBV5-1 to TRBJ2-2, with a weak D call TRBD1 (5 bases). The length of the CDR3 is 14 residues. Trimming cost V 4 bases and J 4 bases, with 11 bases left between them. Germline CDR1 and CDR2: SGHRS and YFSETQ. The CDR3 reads CASSLRESTGELFF. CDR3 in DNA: TGCGCCAGCAGCCTCAGGGAAAGCACCGGGGAGCTGTTTTTT.

CDR3 sequence reads: CASSPGGGTQEKLFF. Written as DNA, the CDR3 is TGTGCCAGCAGCCCTGGGGGAGGGACCCAAGAAAAACTGTTTTTT. V usage is TRBV7-9 and J usage is TRBJ1-4; D might be TRBD1 (5 bases). CDR3 size: 15 residues. From germline, CDR1 is SEHNR and CDR2 FQNEAQ (reference sequence). The V end lost 5 bases, the J end lost 8 bases, and 18 bases lay between the germline ends.

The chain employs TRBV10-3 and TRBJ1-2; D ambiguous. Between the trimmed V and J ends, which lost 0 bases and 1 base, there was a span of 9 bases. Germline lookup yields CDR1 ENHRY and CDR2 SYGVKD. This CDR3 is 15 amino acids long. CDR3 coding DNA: TGTGCCATCAGTGAGTCGGGCAGAGTTAACTATGGCTACACCTTC. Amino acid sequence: CAISESGRVNYGYTF.

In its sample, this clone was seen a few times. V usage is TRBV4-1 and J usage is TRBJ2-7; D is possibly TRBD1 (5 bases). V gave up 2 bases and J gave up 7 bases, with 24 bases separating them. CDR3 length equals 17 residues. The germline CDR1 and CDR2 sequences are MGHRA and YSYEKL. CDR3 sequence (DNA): TGCGCCAGCAGCCAATCACCCGGACGGGCAGGGCAATCGGAGCAGTACTTC. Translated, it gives CASSQSPGRAGQSEQYF.

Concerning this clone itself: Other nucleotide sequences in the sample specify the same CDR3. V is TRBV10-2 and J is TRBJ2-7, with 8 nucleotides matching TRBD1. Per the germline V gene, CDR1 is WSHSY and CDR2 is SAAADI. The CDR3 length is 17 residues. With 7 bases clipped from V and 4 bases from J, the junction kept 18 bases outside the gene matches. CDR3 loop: CASTDFLPTGEEYEQYF. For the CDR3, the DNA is TGCGCCAGCACTGACTTCTTACCGACAGGGGAGGAGTACGAGCAGTACTTC.

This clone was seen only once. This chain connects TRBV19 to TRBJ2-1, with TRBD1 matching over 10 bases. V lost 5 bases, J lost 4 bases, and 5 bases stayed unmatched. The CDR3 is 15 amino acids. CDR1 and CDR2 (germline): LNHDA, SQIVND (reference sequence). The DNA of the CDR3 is TGTGCCAGTAGTCCGGACAGGGGGTCTTACAATGAGCAGTTCTTC. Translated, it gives CASSPDRGSYNEQFF.

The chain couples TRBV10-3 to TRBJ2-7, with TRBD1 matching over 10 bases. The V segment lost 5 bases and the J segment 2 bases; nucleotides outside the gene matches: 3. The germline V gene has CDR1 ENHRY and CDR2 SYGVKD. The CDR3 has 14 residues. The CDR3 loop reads CAISTGTGAYEQYF. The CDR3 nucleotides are TGTGCCATCAGTACCGGGACAGGGGCCTACGAGCAGTACTTC.

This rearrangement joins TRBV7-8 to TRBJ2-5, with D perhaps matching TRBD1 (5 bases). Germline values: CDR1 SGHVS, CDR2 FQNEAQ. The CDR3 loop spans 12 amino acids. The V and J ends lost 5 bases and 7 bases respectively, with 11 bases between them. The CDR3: CASSALTGTQYF. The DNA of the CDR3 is TGTGCCAGCAGCGCCCTCACAGGGACCCAGTACTTC.

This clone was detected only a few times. The DNA for the CDR3 is TGTGCCAGCAGCTTGGTGGGGGGTAGCACAGATACGCAGTATTTT. The encoded protein is CASSLVGGSTDTQYF. V usage is TRBV5-4 and J usage is TRBJ2-3; perhaps TRBD2 as D (6 bases). The V end was cut by 0 bases, the J end by 0 bases, with 8 bases between. This CDR3 spans 15 amino acids. Germline V gene lookup returns CDR1 SGHNT and CDR2 YYREEE (reference sequence).

This CDR3 is CASSRGGEQYF. DNA of the CDR3: TGTGCCAGCAGCCGCGGTGGCGAGCAGTACTTC. This rearrangement joins TRBV11-2 to TRBJ2-7, with D unclear. This CDR3 has 11 residues. Germline V lookup: CDR1 SGHAT, CDR2 FQNNGV. Trimming pared 5 bases from V and 6 bases from J, leaving 8 bases between.

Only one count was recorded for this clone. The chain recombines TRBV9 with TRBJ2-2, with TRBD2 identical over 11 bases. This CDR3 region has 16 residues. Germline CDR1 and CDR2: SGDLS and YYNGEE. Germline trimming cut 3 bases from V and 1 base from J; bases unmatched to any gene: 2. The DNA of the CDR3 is TGTGCCAGCAGCGCTACTAGCGGGGGGAACACCGGGGAGCTGTTTTTT. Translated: CASSATSGGNTGELFF.

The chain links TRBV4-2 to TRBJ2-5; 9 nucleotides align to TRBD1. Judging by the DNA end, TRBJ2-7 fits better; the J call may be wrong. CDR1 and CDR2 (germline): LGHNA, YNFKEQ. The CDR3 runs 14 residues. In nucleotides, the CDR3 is TGTGCCAGCAGCCCGGGACAGGGAATCTACGAGCAGTACTTC. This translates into CASSPGQGIYEQYF.

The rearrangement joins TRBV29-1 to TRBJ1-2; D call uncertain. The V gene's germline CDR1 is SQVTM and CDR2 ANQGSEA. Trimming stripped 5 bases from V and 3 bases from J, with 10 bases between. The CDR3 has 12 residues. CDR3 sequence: CSVLGLHYGYTF. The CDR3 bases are TGCAGCGTTCTGGGCCTGCACTATGGCTACACCTTC.

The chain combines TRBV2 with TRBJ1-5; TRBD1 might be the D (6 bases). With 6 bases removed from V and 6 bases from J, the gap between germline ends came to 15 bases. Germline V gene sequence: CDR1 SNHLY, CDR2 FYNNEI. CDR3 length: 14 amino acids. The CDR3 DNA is TGTGCCAGCAGAACAGGACAGTCTTCTCAGCCCCAGCATTTT. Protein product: CASRTGQSSQPQHF.

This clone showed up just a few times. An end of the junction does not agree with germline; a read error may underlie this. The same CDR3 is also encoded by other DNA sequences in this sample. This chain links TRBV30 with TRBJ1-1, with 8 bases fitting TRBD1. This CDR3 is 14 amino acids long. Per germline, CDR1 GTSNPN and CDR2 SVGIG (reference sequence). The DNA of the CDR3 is TGTGCCTACACACCTATGGACAGGGAATCTGAGGCTTTCTTT. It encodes CAYTPMDRESEAFF.

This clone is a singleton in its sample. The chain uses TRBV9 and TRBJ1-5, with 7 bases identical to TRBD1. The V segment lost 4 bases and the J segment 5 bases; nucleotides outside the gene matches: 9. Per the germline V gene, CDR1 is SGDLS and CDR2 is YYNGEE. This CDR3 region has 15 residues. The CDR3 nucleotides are TGTGCCAGCAGCCCGGGACAGTCAAGAGATCAGCCCCAGCATTTT. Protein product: CASSPGQSRDQPQHF.

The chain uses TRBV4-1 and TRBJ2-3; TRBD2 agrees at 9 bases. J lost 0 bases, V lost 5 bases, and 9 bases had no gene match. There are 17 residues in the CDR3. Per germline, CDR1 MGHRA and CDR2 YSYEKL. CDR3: CASSDSRLAASTDTQYF. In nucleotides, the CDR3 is TGCGCCAGCAGCGACTCCCGACTAGCGGCTAGCACAGATACGCAGTATTTT.

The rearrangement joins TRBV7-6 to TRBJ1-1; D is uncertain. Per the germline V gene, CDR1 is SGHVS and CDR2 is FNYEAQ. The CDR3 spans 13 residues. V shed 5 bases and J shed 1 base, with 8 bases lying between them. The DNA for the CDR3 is TGTGCCAGCAGCCAAACAGAGAACACTGAAGCTTTCTTT. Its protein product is CASSQTENTEAFF.

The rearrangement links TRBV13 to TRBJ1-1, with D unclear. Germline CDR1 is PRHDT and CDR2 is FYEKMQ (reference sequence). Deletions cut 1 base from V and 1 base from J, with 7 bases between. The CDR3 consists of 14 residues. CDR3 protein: CASSLVTANTEAFF. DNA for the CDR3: TGTGCCAGCAGCTTAGTTACAGCGAACACTGAAGCTTTCTTT.

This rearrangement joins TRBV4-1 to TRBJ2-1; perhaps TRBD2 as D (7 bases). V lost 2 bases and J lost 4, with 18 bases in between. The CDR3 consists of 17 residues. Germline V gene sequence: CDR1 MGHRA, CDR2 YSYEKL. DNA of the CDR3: TGCGCCAGCAGCCAAAGGGGGACGGGGGGCGGATACAATGAGCAGTTCTTC. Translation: CASSQRGTGGGYNEQFF.

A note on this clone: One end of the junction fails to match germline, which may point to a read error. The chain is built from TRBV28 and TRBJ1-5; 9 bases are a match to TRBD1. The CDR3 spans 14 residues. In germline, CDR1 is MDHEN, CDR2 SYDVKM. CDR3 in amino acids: CASRGTGSSQPQHF. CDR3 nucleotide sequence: TGTGCCAGCAGAGGGACAGGGAGCAGTCAGCCCCAGCATTTT.

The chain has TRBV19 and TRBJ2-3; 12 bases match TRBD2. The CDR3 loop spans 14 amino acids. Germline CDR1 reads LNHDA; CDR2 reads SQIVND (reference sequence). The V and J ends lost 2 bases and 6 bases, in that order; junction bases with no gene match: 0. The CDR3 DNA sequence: TGTGCCAGTAGTATAACTAGCGGGAGGGATACGCAGTATTTT. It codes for CASSITSGRDTQYF.

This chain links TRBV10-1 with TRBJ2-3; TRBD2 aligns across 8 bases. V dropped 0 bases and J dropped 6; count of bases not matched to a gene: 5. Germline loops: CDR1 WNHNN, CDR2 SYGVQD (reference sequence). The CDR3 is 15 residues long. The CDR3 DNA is TGCGCCAGCAGTGAGTCGTTGCGGGGGGACGATACGCAGTATTTT. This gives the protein CASSESLRGDDTQYF.

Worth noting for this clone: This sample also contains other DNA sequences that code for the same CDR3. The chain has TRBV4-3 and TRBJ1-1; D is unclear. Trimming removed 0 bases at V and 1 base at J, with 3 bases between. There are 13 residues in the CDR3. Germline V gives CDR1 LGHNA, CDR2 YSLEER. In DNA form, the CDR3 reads TGCGCCAGCAGCCAAGACCGGAACACTGAAGCTTTCTTT. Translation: CASSQDRNTEAFF.

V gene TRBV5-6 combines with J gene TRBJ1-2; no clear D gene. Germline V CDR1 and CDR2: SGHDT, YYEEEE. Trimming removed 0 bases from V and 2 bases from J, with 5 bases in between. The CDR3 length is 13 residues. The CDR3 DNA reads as TGTGCCAGCAGCTTGGAAAGCAACTATGGCTACACCTTC. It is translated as CASSLESNYGYTF.